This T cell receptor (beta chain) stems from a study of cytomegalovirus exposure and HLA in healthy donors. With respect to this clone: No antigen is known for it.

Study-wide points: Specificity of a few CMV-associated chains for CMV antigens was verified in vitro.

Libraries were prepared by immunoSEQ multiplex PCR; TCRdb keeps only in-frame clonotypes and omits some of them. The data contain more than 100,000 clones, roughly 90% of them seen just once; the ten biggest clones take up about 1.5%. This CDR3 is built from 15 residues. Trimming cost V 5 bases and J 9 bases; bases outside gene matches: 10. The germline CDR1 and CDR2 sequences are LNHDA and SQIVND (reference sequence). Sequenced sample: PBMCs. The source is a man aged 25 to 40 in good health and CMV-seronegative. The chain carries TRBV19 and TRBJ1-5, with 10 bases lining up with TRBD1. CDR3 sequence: CASSDRDRGSRPQHF. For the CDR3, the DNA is TGTGCCAGTAGTGACCGGGACAGGGGATCTAGGCCCCAGCATTTT.